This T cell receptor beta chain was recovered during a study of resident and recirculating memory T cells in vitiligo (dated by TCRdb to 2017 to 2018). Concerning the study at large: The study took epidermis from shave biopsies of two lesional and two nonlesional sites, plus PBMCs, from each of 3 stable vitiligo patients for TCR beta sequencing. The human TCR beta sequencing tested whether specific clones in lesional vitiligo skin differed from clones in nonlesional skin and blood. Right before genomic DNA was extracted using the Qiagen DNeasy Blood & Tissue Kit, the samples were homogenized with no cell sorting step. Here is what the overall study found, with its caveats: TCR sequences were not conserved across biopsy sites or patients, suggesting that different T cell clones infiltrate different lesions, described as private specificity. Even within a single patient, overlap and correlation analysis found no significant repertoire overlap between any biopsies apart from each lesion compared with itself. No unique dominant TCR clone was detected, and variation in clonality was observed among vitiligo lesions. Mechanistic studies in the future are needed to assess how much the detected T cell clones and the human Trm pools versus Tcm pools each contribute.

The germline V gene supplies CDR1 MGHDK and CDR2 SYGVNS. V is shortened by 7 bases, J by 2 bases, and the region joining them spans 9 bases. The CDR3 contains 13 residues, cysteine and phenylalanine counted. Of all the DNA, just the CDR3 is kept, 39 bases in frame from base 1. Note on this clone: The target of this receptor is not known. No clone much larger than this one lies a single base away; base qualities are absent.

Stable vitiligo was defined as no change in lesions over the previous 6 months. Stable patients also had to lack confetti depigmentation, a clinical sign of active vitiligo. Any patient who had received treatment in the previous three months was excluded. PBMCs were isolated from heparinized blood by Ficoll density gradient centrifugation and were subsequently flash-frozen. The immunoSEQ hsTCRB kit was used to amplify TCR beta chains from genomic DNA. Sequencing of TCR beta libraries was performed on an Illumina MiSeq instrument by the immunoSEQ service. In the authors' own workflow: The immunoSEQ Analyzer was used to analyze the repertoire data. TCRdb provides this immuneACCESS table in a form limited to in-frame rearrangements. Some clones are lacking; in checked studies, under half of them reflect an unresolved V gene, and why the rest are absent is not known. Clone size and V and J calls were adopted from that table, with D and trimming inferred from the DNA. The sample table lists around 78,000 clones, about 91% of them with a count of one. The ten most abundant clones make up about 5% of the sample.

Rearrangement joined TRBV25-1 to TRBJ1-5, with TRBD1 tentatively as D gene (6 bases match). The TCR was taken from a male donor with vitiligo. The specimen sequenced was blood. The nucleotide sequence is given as TGTGCCAGCACCTCAGGGGGCAATCAGCCCCAGCATTTT. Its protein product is CASTSGGNQPQHF.